This T cell receptor (beta chain) originates from a study of vaccination effects on CD4 cells after COVID-19. As for the study in general: Expansion with viral peptide pools was applied to antigen-specific CD4+ T cells by the ViraFEST assay prior to sequencing. The study sampled two convalescent patients 16 days and one week before vaccination.

A 10-day culture period preceded the isolation of CD4+ T cells. Regarding this clone: The antigen is not known.

Some clones are missing from TCRdb's copy, which holds only in-frame ones; the method was immunoSEQ multiplex PCR. The sample holds about 46,000 clones, roughly 80% seen once. The ends lost 4 bases at V and 5 bases at J; junction bases unmatched: 8. CDR1 is SGHRS and CDR2 is YFSETQ in the germline V gene. This CDR3 region has 14 residues. This chain links TRBV5-1 with TRBJ2-5, with 7 nucleotides matching TRBD2. This clonotype originated in a human donor who had a prior SARS-CoV-2 infection. Sequenced here: CD4+ T cells from PBMCs cultured without peptide, sampled before COVID-19 vaccination. CDR3 in DNA: TGCGCCAGCAGCCCGGGGACCGGGGGGGAGACCCAGTACTTC. This gives the protein CASSPGTGGETQYF.